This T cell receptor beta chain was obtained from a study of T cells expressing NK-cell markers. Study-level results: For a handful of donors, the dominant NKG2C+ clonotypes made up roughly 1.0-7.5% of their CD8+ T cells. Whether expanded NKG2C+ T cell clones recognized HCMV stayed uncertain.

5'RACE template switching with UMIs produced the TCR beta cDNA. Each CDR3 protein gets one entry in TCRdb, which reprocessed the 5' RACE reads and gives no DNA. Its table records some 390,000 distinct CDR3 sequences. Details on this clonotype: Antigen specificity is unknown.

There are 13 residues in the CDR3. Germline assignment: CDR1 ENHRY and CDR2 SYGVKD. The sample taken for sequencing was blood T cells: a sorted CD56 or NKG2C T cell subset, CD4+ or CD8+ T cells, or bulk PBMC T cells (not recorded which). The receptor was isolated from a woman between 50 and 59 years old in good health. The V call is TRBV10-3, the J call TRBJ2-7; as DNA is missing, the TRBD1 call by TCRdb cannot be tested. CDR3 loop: CAISRTGLSEQYF.